This record looks at one TCR beta chain sequence and its context. Its antigen is currently unknown. An end of the junction differs from the germline gene, which may be a read error. From around 0.5 ug of total RNA, TCR beta-specific cDNA was reverse-transcribed using a constant-region primer. Researchers made the TCR beta libraries by running three nested multiplex PCR rounds with slightly modified ARM-PCR. The study ran its first two PCR rounds for around 9 cycles each, using TRBV1-TRBV30 forward primers and a C-beta reverse primer. TCRdb processed the multiplex PCR reads anew with MiXCR; each CDR3 protein has one entry. The data show under 200,000 distinct CDR3 sequences, 85% seen once. This sample stems from a study of tumor-infiltrating lymphocytes in primary liver carcinoma. Study-level results: Pairs comparing tumor with adjacent tissue or blood overlapped less than pairs drawn from tumor regions.

The source material, about 20-30 mg of unsorted bulk tissue, was used to co-extract RNA and DNA. This CDR3 comprises 12 residues. Germline CDR1 WSHSY, CDR2 SAAADI. The material sequenced was tumor tissue from primary liver carcinoma. The TCR sequence derives from a man aged 35 to 55 with primary liver carcinoma and hepatitis B virus infection. The V gene is TRBV10-2, the J gene TRBJ2-1, with D maybe TRBD2 (6 bases). In DNA form, the CDR3 reads TGCGCCAGCAGTGAGTCGACTAGGGATCAGGGCTTC. The encoded protein is CASSESTRDQGF.